Below, 10 T cell receptor beta chains from the same sample are listed, as sequenced in a study of beta chain features in type 1 diabetes. The antigens for these receptors are not known. Overall study results and limits: Type 1 diabetes patients had moderately but significantly shorter TCRB CDR3s in all four CD4+ subsets.

Expressed TCRB transcripts were sequenced after all isolated RNA was converted to cDNA. Measured with immunoSEQ multiplex PCR; TCRdb has only the in-frame clones, and not every one. This sample carries roughly 330,000 clones, roughly 13% of them seen once, and the ten largest clones take 0.015%. The sequenced sample was naive CD4+ T cells from blood. All receptors come from a woman aged 18-29 years with type 1 diabetes.

The chain couples TRBV4-3 to TRBJ2-1; D may be TRBD2 (6 bases). The CDR3 runs to 15 residues. Germline V lookup: CDR1 LGHNA, CDR2 YSLEER. V was shortened by 1 base and J by 4 bases, with 11 bases between the two germline ends. The CDR3 sequence: CASSQAGDEYNEQFF. The CDR3, as DNA: TGCGCCAGCAGCCAAGCGGGGGACGAATACAATGAGCAGTTCTTC.

Only a few counts were recorded for this clone. The chain employs TRBV19 and TRBJ2-1; D uncertain. Germline CDR1 reads LNHDA; CDR2 reads SQIVND (reference sequence). V lost 3 bases and J lost 4, with 7 bases in between. This CDR3 spans 13 amino acids. CDR3 nucleotides: TGTGCCAGTAGTATTCAACAGTACAATGAGCAGTTCTTC. It specifies CASSIQQYNEQFF.

This clone was counted between two and nine times. The chain recombines TRBV30 with TRBJ2-1; the match to TRBD2 covers 8 bases. Germline CDR1 is GTSNPN and CDR2 is SVGIG (reference sequence). The CDR3 has 15 residues. Trimming cost V 1 base and J 9 bases; bases outside gene matches: 11. The CDR3, as DNA: TGTGCCTGGAGTGAGACTAGCGCCCAGGGAGGTGAGCAGTTCTTC. It codes for CAWSETSAQGGEQFF.

This clone has more than one count but fewer than ten. This sequence joins TRBV5-4 and TRBJ2-3, with D tentatively TRBD2 (6 bases). CDR3 size: 15 residues. Germline CDR1 is SGHNT and CDR2 is YYREEE (reference sequence). The V and J ends lost 1 base and 2 bases respectively, with 11 bases between them. The CDR3 nucleotides read TGTGCCAGCAGCTTGACTAGCAGCATCACAGATACGCAGTATTTT. This encodes CASSLTSSITDTQYF.

The V and J genes are TRBV7-9 and TRBJ2-3; maybe TRBD2 (5 bases). The CDR3 spans 14 residues. CDR1 is SEHNR, CDR2 FQNEAQ, per germline (reference sequence). The germline V and J ends were trimmed by 10 bases and 2 bases, with 16 bases remaining between them. In DNA form, the CDR3 reads TGTGCCATCCAAAGCGGCGGAGCCACAGATACGCAGTATTTT. Its translation is CAIQSGGATDTQYF.

This clone appeared a few times. The chain links TRBV7-3 to TRBJ2-4, with D tentatively TRBD1 (5 bases). The CDR3 runs to 13 residues. V lost 2 bases, J lost 5 bases, and 7 bases lay in between. Germline V gene lookup returns CDR1 SGHTA and CDR2 FQGTGA. In DNA form, the CDR3 reads TGTGCCAGCAGCTTAGACAGACAAAACATTCAGTACTTC. As protein: CASSLDRQNIQYF.

The rearrangement uses TRBV18 and TRBJ2-7; D is undetermined. V lost 3 bases and J 3 bases, leaving 9 bases between the germline ends. The CDR3 covers 13 residues. Germline values: CDR1 KGHSH, CDR2 LQKENI. The CDR3 is CASSPEVNYEQYV. In DNA, the CDR3 is TGTGCCAGCTCACCTGAGGTGAACTACGAGCAGTACGTC.

J is TRBJ2-7 and V is TRBV4-1; 11 bases fit TRBD2. Germline CDR1 MGHRA, CDR2 YSYEKL. The CDR3 sequence is 18 residues long. The junction had 10 bases not matched to a gene; V was cut back by 1 base and J by 2 bases. CDR3 coding DNA: TGCGCCAGCAGCCAAGCCCCAGAGGGACTAGCGGCCCCCTACGAGCAGTACGTC. Translating gives CASSQAPEGLAAPYEQYV.

This clone came up a few times. This chain connects TRBV10-3 to TRBJ1-2; tentative D call: TRBD1 (6 bases). Germline values: CDR1 ENHRY, CDR2 SYGVKD. CDR3 length: 13 amino acids. V was clipped by 6 bases and J by 1 base, with 9 bases between them. The CDR3, as DNA: TGTGCCATCAGAGTGGACAGTAACTATGGCTACACCTTC. Translated, it gives CAIRVDSNYGYTF.

There are a few counts of this clone. The rearrangement links TRBV6-5 to TRBJ1-2, with TRBD1 matching 7 bases. With 8 bases clipped from V and 4 bases from J, the junction kept 13 bases outside the gene matches. This CDR3 spans 15 amino acids. CDR1 is MNHEY and CDR2 is SVGAGI in the germline V gene. The CDR3 DNA sequence: TGTGCCAGCGGCTACTCCGGGACAGCCCCCTATGGCTACACCTTC. It codes for CASGYSGTAPYGYTF.